This T cell receptor beta chain is from a study of blood T cell repertoires in COVID-19. Study context: The cDNA or gDNA used as material had been derived from T cells, B-cell-depleted T cells, or PBMCs.

Method: immunoSEQ multiplex PCR; TCRdb's copy keeps in-frame clones and lacks some. This table has 86,000 or so clones, more than 90% appearing once. The CDR3 sequence is 15 residues long. V lost 3 bases, J lost 5 bases, and 15 bases lay in between. Germline V gene data show CDR1 as SGHAT and CDR2 as FQNNGV. The sequenced material came from peripheral blood. The receptor comes from a human donor with active COVID-19. The donor label of this sample is uncertain. The V call is TRBV11-2, the J call TRBJ2-3, with D unresolved. CDR3 sequence (DNA): TGTGCCAGCAGCTTGACCCCCGTAAGACAAGATACGCAGTATTTT. Amino acids: CASSLTPVRQDTQYF.